This passage covers 28 T cell receptor beta chains from one sample sequenced in a study of tumor and adjacent non-tumor tissue in lung cancer. Three rounds of nested PCR, following a modified ARM-PCR protocol, produced the TCRbeta library. Via MiXCR, TCRdb re-called the multiplex PCR reads, giving one row per CDR3 protein. In the table there are more than 95,000 distinct CDR3 sequences, about 66% of which are singletons. No cell sorting was done before RNA was extracted from the tissue. Material: lung tumor tissue. The receptors stem from a man aged 25 to 45 with non-small cell lung cancer.

About this clonotype itself: A much bigger clone sits one base away, suggesting this may be a read error. The chain joins TRBV6-2 or TRBV6-3 to TRBJ2-7; TRBD2 is a possible D gene (5 bases). Germline assignment: CDR1 MNHEY and CDR2 SVGEGT. This CDR3 has 15 residues. This CDR3 reads CASTNGWESLYVQYF. In DNA form, the CDR3 reads TGTGCCAGCACCAATGGATGGGAGTCGTTGTACGTGCAGTACTTC.

The sample holds a few counts of this clonotype. The junction departs from germline at one end; a sequencing error may be responsible. The V and J genes are TRBV11-2 and TRBJ1-2, with a possible D match to TRBD1 (5 bases). CDR3 length: 14 amino acids. Germline CDR1 is SGHAT and CDR2 is FQNNGV. The CDR3 here is CASSLRTNRGPYVF. DNA of the CDR3: TGTGCCAGCAGCTTAAGGACCAACCGGGGCCCCTACGTCTTC.

This clonotype was recorded many times. The chain employs TRBV11-3 and TRBJ2-7, with D maybe TRBD2 (6 bases). CDR1 is SGHNT and CDR2 is YENEEA in the germline V gene. This CDR3 has 14 residues. Trimming took off 8 bases at V and 4 bases at J, with 18 bases between the two ends. CDR3 sequence reads: CASALAATAYEQYF. DNA of the CDR3: TGTGCCAGCGCCTTAGCGGCCACTGCGTACGAGCAGTACTTC.

For this clonotype: A much larger clone sits a single nucleotide away, making a read error possible. The chain links TRBV29-1 to TRBJ1-1; D is possibly TRBD1 (5 bases). This CDR3 has 14 residues. The germline V gene has CDR1 SQVTM and CDR2 ANQGSEA. DNA of the CDR3: TGCAACGCCAAGGAATCCAGGGTCTACACTGAAGCTTTCTTT. This gives the protein CNAKESRVYTEAFF.

In its sample, this clonotype was seen many times. V usage is TRBV6-5 and J usage is TRBJ1-4; D not resolved. This CDR3 region has 14 residues. V was pared by 6 bases and J by 0 bases, with 8 bases between. CDR1 MNHEY and CDR2 SVGAGI come from the germline V gene. The CDR3 DNA follows: TGTGCCAGCAGATCCGGGACAACTAATGAAAAACTGTTTTTT. This encodes CASRSGTTNEKLFF.

Turning to this clonotype: A much bigger clone sits one base away, suggesting this may be a read error. V is TRBV12-3 or TRBV12-4 and J is TRBJ2-6; D may be TRBD2 (5 bases). This CDR3 is built from 14 residues. The CDR3 reads CASSLRAGVNVLTF. The CDR3 nucleotides are TGTGCCAGCAGTTTACGGGCCGGGGTCAACGTCCTGACTTTC.

A word on this clonotype: Germline and junction disagree at one end, which may indicate a read error. The genes are TRBV5-5 and TRBJ2-3; D is ambiguous. The germline V gene has CDR1 SGHKS and CDR2 YYEKEE (reference sequence). The CDR3 has 13 residues. The CDR3 nucleotides are TGTGCCAACAGCTTGCTCCTGGCAGATACACAGTATTTT. This translates into CANSLLLADTQYF.

Points on this clonotype: Lacking the conserved final phenylalanine or tryptophan, this CDR3 likely reflects a read error. The DNA is omitted, as the CDR3 cannot be located on it reliably, and the CDR3 follows TCRdb's listing. The chain is built from TRBV6-2 or TRBV6-3 and TRBJ2-1; no DNA check was done on the table's D call, TRBD1. Germline loops: CDR1 MNHEY, CDR2 SVGEGT. Both ends counted, the CDR3 spans 14 residues. CDR3 residues: CASSYRGGRDEQLL.

This clonotype was seen many times. The chain links TRBV29-1 to TRBJ1-2, with D unresolved. The CDR3 spans 13 residues. Germline values: CDR1 SQVTM, CDR2 ANQGSEA. Trimming cost V 2 bases and J 2 bases, with 9 bases left between them. The CDR3 DNA follows: TGCAGCGTTGAAACCGGAGAAAACTATGGCTACACCTTC. Translated, it gives CSVETGENYGYTF.

This clonotype was observed at least ten times. The J gene is TRBJ2-3, the V gene TRBV6-2 or TRBV6-3, with D tentatively TRBD2 (5 bases). Trimming took off 7 bases at V and 11 bases at J, with 19 bases between the two ends. Germline V gives CDR1 MNHEY, CDR2 SVGEGT. CDR3 length equals 13 residues. The CDR3 bases are TGTGCCAGCAACCCACGAGGGCCATGGGGGCAGTATTTT. As protein: CASNPRGPWGQYF.

A remark on this clonotype: This likely comes from a read error, as the CDR3 has no conserved phenylalanine or tryptophan at its end. V usage is TRBV11-3 and J usage is TRBJ2-7; 10 positions agree with TRBD2. Germline values: CDR1 SGHNT, CDR2 YENEEA. J gave up 6 bases and V 6 bases, and 14 bases lay outside the gene matches. The CDR3 has 16 residues. The DNA for the CDR3 is TGTGCCAGCAGACGGCTAGCGGGAGATACGGGAGGCGAGCAGTACTCC. This gives the protein CASRRLAGDTGGEQYS.

Worth noting for this clonotype: Since no conserved phenylalanine or tryptophan closes the CDR3, a read error is the likely cause. The chain recombines TRBV20-1 with TRBJ2-7, with D unresolved. The germline CDR1 and CDR2 sequences are DFQATT and SNEGSKA (reference sequence). V was pared by 0 bases and J by 0 bases, with 6 bases between. The CDR3 is made up of 13 amino acids. The chain's CDR3 is CSARDGYSYEQYY. CDR3 coding DNA: TGCAGTGCTAGAGATGGGTACTCCTACGAGCAGTACTAC.

A note on this clonotype: A much bigger clone sits one base away, suggesting this may be a read error. In this CDR3 the conserved last residue, phenylalanine or tryptophan, is missing, so a read error is likely. V usage is TRBV20-1 and J usage is TRBJ1-1; D is unresolved. Germline CDR1 is DFQATT and CDR2 is SNEGSKA (reference sequence). This CDR3 is 14 amino acids long. Trimming shortened V by 0 bases and J by 3 bases, and 11 bases separated the two germline ends. The CDR3 region is CSAREAGLDTEAFV. The CDR3 region has the DNA TGCAGTGCTAGAGAGGCGGGATTGGACACTGAAGCTTTCGTT.

With regard to this clonotype: The junction and the germline gene differ at one end; a read error may be behind it. The V call is TRBV4-1, the J call TRBJ2-3; D possibly corresponds to TRBD2 (6 bases). Germline V lookup: CDR1 MGHRA, CDR2 YSYEKL. This CDR3 has 16 residues. Written as DNA, the CDR3 is TGCGCCGGCAGCCAATCAATCGGGGGATCCACAGATACGCAGTATTTT. Residues: CAGSQSIGGSTDTQYF.

The chain is built from TRBV5-1 and TRBJ1-5; 7 bases line up with TRBD1. CDR3 length: 18 residues. The trim removed 2 bases at V and 7 bases at J, leaving 18 bases unmatched. Germline values: CDR1 SGHRS, CDR2 YFSETQ. The CDR3 protein is CASSLPGQGVNSSQPQHF. Here the CDR3 DNA reads TGCGCCAGCAGCTTACCTGGTCAGGGGGTGAATAGCAGCCAGCCCCAGCATTTT.

In this sample, this clonotype turned up many times. The chain uses TRBV20-1 and TRBJ2-7, with D unclear. The CDR3 length is 11 residues. The germline gives CDR1 DFQATT, CDR2 SNEGSKA (reference sequence). Trimming cost V 1 base and J 6 bases, with 7 bases left between them. CDR3 in amino acids: CSARAAFEQYF. CDR3 bases: TGCAGTGCTAGAGCAGCATTCGAGCAGTACTTC.

A remark on this clonotype: An end of the junction does not agree with germline; a read error may underlie this. The chain combines TRBV12-3 or TRBV12-4 with TRBJ1-2; D may be TRBD1 (6 bases). This CDR3 has 14 residues. The CDR3 bases are TGTGCCAGCACCTTGACGGGGGCTGGGTATGGCAACACCTTC. It is translated as CASTLTGAGYGNTF.

The rearrangement uses TRBV6-4 and TRBJ2-1; D is possibly TRBD2 (7 bases). In germline, CDR1 is MRHNA, CDR2 SNTAGT. Trimming left V 6 bases short and J 4 bases short, with 13 bases between. This CDR3 spans 14 amino acids. The CDR3 DNA sequence: TGTGCCAGCAGCGCGAGGGGGGGATACAATGAGCAGTTCTTC. This codes for CASSARGGYNEQFF.

A remark on this clonotype: Lacking the conserved final phenylalanine or tryptophan, this CDR3 likely reflects a read error. The chain recombines TRBV29-1 with TRBJ2-5; possibly TRBD2 for D (6 bases). V lost 0 bases and J 3 bases, leaving 11 bases between the germline ends. Germline-derived CDR1 and CDR2 are SQVTM and ANQGSEA. This CDR3 spans 14 amino acids. In DNA form, the CDR3 reads TGCAGCGTTGAAGAGTCGGAGGGTAAAGAGACCCAGTACCTC. This gives the protein CSVEESEGKETQYL.

With regard to this clonotype: A clone one base away is much larger, so this may be a read error. This rearrangement joins TRBV6-2 or TRBV6-3 to TRBJ2-7; the D is unclear. Germline CDR1 MNHEY, CDR2 SVGEGT. The V and J ends lost 9 bases and 5 bases respectively, with 11 bases between them. The CDR3 has 11 residues. CDR3 DNA sequence: TGTGCCAGGAGCCACAGCGACGAGCAGTACTTC. Protein sequence: CARSHSDEQYF.

Note on this clonotype: Given the absence of the conserved phenylalanine or tryptophan at the CDR3 end, a read error is likely. The gene calls are TRBV11-2 and TRBJ2-1; 7 nucleotides match TRBD2. CDR3 size: 16 residues. Looked up from germline, CDR1 is SGHAT and CDR2 is FQNNGV. CDR3 nucleotides: TGTGTCAGCAAACCCTTCGGGGGGAGATCCTACAATGAGCAGTTCTCC. Its translation is CVSKPFGGRSYNEQFS.

This clonotype was recorded at least ten times. The chain combines TRBV24-1 with TRBJ2-3; D is ambiguous. CDR3 length equals 13 residues. CDR1 and CDR2 (germline): KGHDR, SFDVKD. Trimming stripped 3 bases from V and 11 bases from J, with 14 bases between. CDR3 amino acids: CATSDASEVRQYF. As DNA, the CDR3 is TGTGCCACCAGTGATGCCTCCGAGGTGAGGCAGTATTTT.

Concerning this clonotype itself: A much larger clone lies one base from this, so it may be a read error. This chain uses TRBV6-5 with TRBJ1-2, with 9 bases fitting TRBD1. CDR1 MNHEY and CDR2 SVGAGI come from the germline V gene. With 7 bases clipped from V and 8 bases from J, the junction kept 5 bases outside the gene matches. The CDR3 is 12 residues long. CDR3 DNA sequence: TGTGCCAGCATACAGGGGGCGACAGGCTACACCTTC. It translates to CASIQGATGYTF.

This clonotype turned up a few times. CDR3 region: CASSLTAPSYEQYF. CDR3 DNA: TGTGCCAGCAGCCTGACAGCTCCCTCCTACGAGCAGTACTTC. V gene TRBV7-9 combines with J gene TRBJ2-7; D is perhaps TRBD1 (5 bases). Looked up from germline, CDR1 is SEHNR and CDR2 is FQNEAQ (reference sequence). The CDR3 spans 14 residues. V dropped 5 bases and J dropped 0 bases, with 11 bases sitting between them.

V gene TRBV29-1 combines with J gene TRBJ1-1, with TRBD1 as a possible D gene (6 bases). The CDR3 has 13 amino acids. V was clipped by 7 bases and J by 5 bases, with 17 bases between them. The V gene's germline CDR1 is SQVTM and CDR2 ANQGSEA. CDR3 sequence: CSAKPGHQTEAFF. The CDR3 nucleotides read TGCAGCGCAAAGCCGGGACATCAAACTGAAGCTTTCTTT.

Remarks on this clonotype: Its ends do not fully match the called genes, so a read error is possible. This rearrangement joins TRBV11-2 to TRBJ1-3, with D unclear. This CDR3 comprises 13 residues. CDR1 and CDR2 (germline): SGHAT, FQNNGV. The CDR3 protein is CVSSKDSGNIIYF. CDR3 bases: TGTGTCAGCAGTAAAGACTCTGGAAACATCATATATTTT.

This clonotype was picked up a small number of times. A much larger clonotype is one base distant, so this may be a read error. V and J are TRBV6-2 or TRBV6-3 and TRBJ2-1, with D maybe TRBD2 (7 bases). V shed 8 bases and J shed 8 bases, with 19 bases lying between them. Germline assignment: CDR1 MNHEY and CDR2 SVGEGT. This CDR3 contains 14 residues. The chain's CDR3 is CASAARGGADEQFF. The CDR3 nucleotides are TGTGCCAGCGCCGCGAGAGGGGGGGCAGATGAGCAGTTCTTC.

Regarding this clonotype: An end of the junction does not agree with germline; a read error may underlie this. The V gene is TRBV6-2 or TRBV6-3, the J gene TRBJ2-1, with 9 nucleotides matching TRBD1. This CDR3 has 12 residues. The germline CDR1 and CDR2 sequences are MNHEY and SVGEGT. CDR3 bases: TGTGCCAGCGGTTGGGGACAGGGCGAGCAGTTGTTC. Its translation is CASGWGQGEQLF.